These T cell receptor beta chains were read from a single sample in a study of cytomegalovirus exposure and HLA in healthy donors. Some clones are missing from TCRdb's copy, which holds only in-frame ones; the method was immunoSEQ multiplex PCR. The sample holds more than 140,000 clones, more than 70% seen once. Sequenced sample: PBMCs. These receptors all come from a man aged 40-49 years in good health and CMV-seronegative. CDR3s leave out the opening cysteine and the closing phenylalanine or tryptophan.

v_call,j_call,cdr3_aa
TRBV28,TRBJ1-1,ASSLKETEAF
TRBV5-1,TRBJ2-3,ASSWTGDDPSTDTQY
TRBV10-3,TRBJ1-1,AISEAQGTEAF
TRBV7-9,TRBJ1-1,ASSRVPFDTEAF
TRBV7-9,TRBJ2-5,ASSSGTGDFQETQY
TRBV2,TRBJ1-6,ASRGGLGRNSPLH
TRBV19,TRBJ2-3,ASSIELAGGRDTQY
TRBV13,TRBJ1-2,ASSLYPDNYGYT
TRBV7-2,TRBJ1-4,ASSRTTGAGEKLF
TRBV29-1,TRBJ1-2,SVDQGALGSGYT
TRBV27,TRBJ2-2,ASSLAHGEDFYTGELF
TRBV28,TRBJ2-3,ASSLGYGGGAATDTQY
TRBV15,TRBJ1-5,ATSRDIGGGQPQH
TRBV29-1,-,SVVGEYLSNEQY
TRBV5-1,TRBJ2-1,ASSLTSGHSYNEQF
TRBV7-6,TRBJ2-1,ASSLARTGGNEQF
TRBV5-1,TRBJ2-5,ASSMGTGRSQETQY
TRBV7-9,TRBJ1-1,ASSLESRPNTEAF
TRBV6-1,TRBJ1-2,ASSVQGAPFGYT
TRBV6-5,TRBJ1-1,ASSFSGGNTEAF
TRBV2,TRBJ2-7,ASSVGAAY
TRBV11-2,TRBJ2-7,ASSDHTTTPYEQY
TRBV13,TRBJ2-7,ASSGRTGTSYEQY